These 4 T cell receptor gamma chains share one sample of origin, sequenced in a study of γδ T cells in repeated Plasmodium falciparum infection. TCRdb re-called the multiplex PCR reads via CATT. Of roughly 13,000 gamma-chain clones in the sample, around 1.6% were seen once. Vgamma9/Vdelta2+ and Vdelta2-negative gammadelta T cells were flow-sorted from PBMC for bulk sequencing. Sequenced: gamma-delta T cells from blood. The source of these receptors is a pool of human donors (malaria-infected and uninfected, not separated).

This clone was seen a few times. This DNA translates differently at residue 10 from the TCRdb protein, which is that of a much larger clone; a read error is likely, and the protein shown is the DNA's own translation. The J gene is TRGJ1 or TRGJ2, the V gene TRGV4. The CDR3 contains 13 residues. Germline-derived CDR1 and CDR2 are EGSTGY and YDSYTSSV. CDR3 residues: CATWDGCVYMKLF. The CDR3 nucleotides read TGTGCCACCTGGGATGGTTGCGTTTATATGAAACTCTTT.

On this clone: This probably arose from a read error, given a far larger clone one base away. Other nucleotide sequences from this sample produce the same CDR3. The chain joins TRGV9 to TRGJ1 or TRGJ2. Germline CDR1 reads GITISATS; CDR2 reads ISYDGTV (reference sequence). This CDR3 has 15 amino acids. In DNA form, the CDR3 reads TGTGCCTTATGGGAGGGAAAACTGAATTATTATAAGAAACTCTTT. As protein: CALWEGKLNYYKKLF.

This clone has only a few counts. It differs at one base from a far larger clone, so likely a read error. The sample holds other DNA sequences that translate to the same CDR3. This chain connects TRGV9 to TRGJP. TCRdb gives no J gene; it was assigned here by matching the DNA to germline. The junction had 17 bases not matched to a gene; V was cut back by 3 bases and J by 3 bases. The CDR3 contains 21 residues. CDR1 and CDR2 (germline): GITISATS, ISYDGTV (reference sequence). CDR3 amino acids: CALWEPAPEAMQELGKKIKVF. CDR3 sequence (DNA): TGTGCCTTGTGGGAGCCGGCACCGGAGGCAATGCAAGAGTTGGGCAAAAAAATCAAGGTATTT.

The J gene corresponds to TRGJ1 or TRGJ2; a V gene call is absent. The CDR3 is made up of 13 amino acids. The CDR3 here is CATWFSNSSQTLF. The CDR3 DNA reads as TGTGCCACCTGGTTCTCGAATTCTTCTCAGACACTCTTT.